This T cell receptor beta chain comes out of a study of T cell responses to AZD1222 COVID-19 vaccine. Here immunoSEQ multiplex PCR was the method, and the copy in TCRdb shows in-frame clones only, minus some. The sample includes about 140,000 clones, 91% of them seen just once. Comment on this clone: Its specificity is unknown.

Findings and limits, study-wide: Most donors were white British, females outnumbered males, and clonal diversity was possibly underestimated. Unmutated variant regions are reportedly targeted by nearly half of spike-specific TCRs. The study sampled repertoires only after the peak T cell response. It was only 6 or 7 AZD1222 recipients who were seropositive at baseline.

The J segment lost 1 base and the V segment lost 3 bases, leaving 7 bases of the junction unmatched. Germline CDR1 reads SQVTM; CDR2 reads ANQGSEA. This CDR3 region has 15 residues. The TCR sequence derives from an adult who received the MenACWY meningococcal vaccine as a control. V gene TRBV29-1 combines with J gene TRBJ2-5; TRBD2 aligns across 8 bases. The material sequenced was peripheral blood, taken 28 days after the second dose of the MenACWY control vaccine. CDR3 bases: TGCAGCGTTGACCGGGCGGGAGGTCGCCAAGAGACCCAGTACTTC. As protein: CSVDRAGGRQETQYF.